This entry lists 10 T cell receptor beta chains sequenced from one sample in a study of blood T cell repertoires in COVID-19. Using immunoSEQ multiplex PCR, the repertoire was profiled, and TCRdb retains in-frame clones only, with some absent. The sample holds fewer than 350,000 clones, 85% to 90% seen once. Sequencing was carried out using PBMCs or T cells enriched from blood (not recorded which). The receptors were gathered from a woman under 40 who had been exposed to COVID-19.

The rearrangement uses TRBV9 and TRBJ2-1; D is perhaps TRBD1 (5 bases). Germline V CDR1 and CDR2: SGDLS, YYNGEE. The CDR3 length is 16 residues. V shed 0 bases and J shed 7 bases, with 17 bases lying between them. CDR3 nucleotides: TGTGCCAGCAGCGTAGTATCCAGGGCAGACTCTAATGAGCAGTTCTTC. It encodes CASSVVSRADSNEQFF.

The chain has TRBV5-1 and TRBJ2-5, with D hard to call. The germline V gene encodes CDR1 SGHRS and CDR2 YFSETQ. This CDR3 contains 13 residues. Trimming pared 0 bases from V and 2 bases from J, leaving 5 bases between. The CDR3 sequence is CASSLERQETQYF. CDR3 DNA: TGCGCCAGCAGCTTGGAACGGCAAGAGACCCAGTACTTC.

The chain joins TRBV29-1 to TRBJ2-7, with TRBD2 identical over 8 bases. V dropped 5 bases and J dropped 2; count of bases not matched to a gene: 8. CDR3 length: 14 amino acids. Germline CDR1 and CDR2: SQVTM and ANQGSEA. The DNA of the CDR3 is TGCAGCGTTTACACCGGACTAGCCGCCTACGAGCAGTACTTC. Its translation is CSVYTGLAAYEQYF.

This rearrangement joins TRBV6-1 to TRBJ2-7; D might be TRBD1 (5 bases). There are 16 residues in the CDR3. V gave up 3 bases and J gave up 4 bases, with 19 bases separating them. Germline CDR1 and CDR2: MNHNS and SASEGT. CDR3 sequence (DNA): TGTGCCAGCAGTGACCCCCGCGGTGGGGCCAGATACGAGCAGTACTTC. Amino acid sequence: CASSDPRGGARYEQYF.

The chain recombines TRBV9 with TRBJ2-1; TRBD2 matches 8 bases. The CDR3 spans 15 residues. The germline V gene encodes CDR1 SGDLS and CDR2 YYNGEE. V gave up 1 base and J gave up 6 bases; unmatched junction bases: 6. CDR3 DNA sequence: TGTGCCAGCAGCGTAACTAGCGGTTCCCCCAATGAGCAGTTCTTC. Protein sequence: CASSVTSGSPNEQFF.

This clone appeared a few times. The CDR3 protein is CASSVTGGFYEQYF. As DNA, the CDR3 is TGTGCCAGCAGTGTGACAGGGGGCTTCTACGAGCAGTACTTC. The V and J genes are TRBV28 and TRBJ2-7; 10 nucleotides align to TRBD1. J lost 3 bases, V lost 5 bases, and 4 bases had no gene match. This CDR3 has 14 amino acids. Germline V gene data show CDR1 as MDHEN and CDR2 as SYDVKM.

The genes are TRBV14 and TRBJ2-1; the match to TRBD2 covers 7 bases. Trimming removed 4 bases from V and 6 bases from J; junction bases left unmatched: 6. Germline-derived CDR1 and CDR2 are SGHDN and FVKESK. This CDR3 is 14 amino acids long. The CDR3 here is CASSPAGDFNEQFF. Written as DNA, the CDR3 is TGTGCCAGCAGCCCCGCGGGAGACTTCAATGAGCAGTTCTTC.

The chain employs TRBV7-2 and TRBJ2-7, with 9 bases aligning to TRBD2. Germline values: CDR1 SGHTA, CDR2 FQGNSA. After removal of 1 base from V and 4 bases from J, the junction contained 5 bases not matched to a gene. CDR3 length: 15 residues. CDR3 loop: CASSLERLAGYEQYF. CDR3 in DNA: TGTGCCAGCAGCTTAGAGCGGCTAGCGGGGTACGAGCAGTACTTC.

This chain links TRBV6-5 with TRBJ2-7; tentatively, D is TRBD2 (6 bases). The CDR3 covers 12 residues. Germline CDR1 is MNHEY and CDR2 is SVGAGI. V was shortened by 6 bases and J by 3 bases, with 9 bases between the two germline ends. In nucleotides, the CDR3 is TGTGCCAGCAGGCCCGGGGGCTACGAGCAGTACTTC. It specifies CASRPGGYEQYF.

This clone was seen only a few times. The J gene is TRBJ2-7, the V gene TRBV13, with 10 bases fitting TRBD2. The V gene end was trimmed by 6 bases and the J gene end by 2 bases; junction bases not matched to a gene: 7. This CDR3 spans 15 amino acids. Germline CDR1 is PRHDT and CDR2 is FYEKMQ (reference sequence). Here the CDR3 reads CASRLLAGNPYEQYF. CDR3 sequence (DNA): TGTGCCAGCAGGTTACTAGCGGGAAACCCCTACGAGCAGTACTTC.